This T cell receptor beta chain was profiled in a study of cytomegalovirus exposure and HLA in healthy donors. Findings of the study overall: A later analysis linked a missense variant in DCLRE1C to the trimming of TCR beta V and J genes. Several of the most significant clusters appeared, in a later analysis, to be linked to common viral pathogens.

Primers: 60 Vbeta forward and 13 Jbeta reverse. In the original workflow: A later analysis tallied approximately 78 million unique TCR beta chains, about 12 million of them shared. Profiled with immunoSEQ multiplex PCR; TCRdb holds only in-frame clones, not every one. V, J and clone size derive from that table, while D and trimming were established from the DNA sequence. The sample lists 150,000 to 250,000 clones, about 80% occurring once. A remark on this clone: The antigen remains unidentified.

The receptor's source is a man between 25 and 39 years old in good health and CMV-seronegative. Sample: PBMCs.

The CDR3, as DNA: TGTGCCAGCAGCAAAGAAGGGACTAGGGTTAGCGAGCAGTACTTC. Protein product: CASSKEGTRVSEQYF. The rearrangement uses TRBV21-1 and TRBJ2-7; the table gives TRBD2 as D, unverified against the DNA. TRBV21-1 is recorded as a pseudogene. This CDR3 has 15 residues.